The 21 T cell receptor beta chains in this list originate from one sample, sequenced in a study of control samples from healthy donors and cancer patients (dated by TCRdb to the early 2020s). Libraries came from the immunoSEQ multiplex PCR assay. In its TCRdb copy, this immuneACCESS table keeps in-frame sequences only and misses some clones. Where compared with another copy, unresolved V genes explain less than half of these, and the others have no known cause. This sample gives under 200,000 clones in total; roughly 92% of them show up just once. The ten largest clonotypes hold about 0.73% of the sample. Specimen: blood. The source is a woman aged 25 to 39 in good health.

The rearrangement links TRBV5-6 to TRBJ1-3; D ambiguous. Per germline, CDR1 SGHDT and CDR2 YYEEEE. Trimming left V 0 bases short and J 3 bases short, with 4 bases between. The CDR3 totals 13 residues. As DNA, the CDR3 is TGTGCCAGCAGCTTGGAGATTGGAAACACCATATATTTT. Translation: CASSLEIGNTIYF.

The genes are TRBV19 and TRBJ1-1; D is ambiguous. This CDR3 spans 14 amino acids. Germline loops: CDR1 LNHDA, CDR2 SQIVND (reference sequence). Trimming pared 3 bases from V and 5 bases from J, leaving 13 bases between. The CDR3 reads CASSIGLLGTEAFF. The CDR3 DNA is TGTGCCAGTAGTATTGGCCTCCTTGGAACTGAAGCTTTCTTT.

This chain uses TRBV27 with TRBJ2-2, with D perhaps TRBD1 or TRBD2 (7 bases each). V was trimmed by 6 bases and J by 5 bases, leaving 16 bases between them. The CDR3 is 15 residues long. Germline V gives CDR1 MNHEY, CDR2 SMNVEV (reference sequence). The DNA for the CDR3 is TGTGCCAGCAGGGGGGGGGACAGTCGGACCGGGGAGCTGTTTTTT. Translated: CASRGGDSRTGELFF.

The chain recombines TRBV5-1 with TRBJ2-5; 7 nucleotides agree with TRBD2. The CDR3 is made up of 14 amino acids. Trimming cost V 7 bases and J 5 bases; bases outside gene matches: 11. In germline, CDR1 is SGHRS, CDR2 YFSETQ. The CDR3 reads CASSSGTPRETQYF. CDR3 bases: TGCGCCAGCTCTAGCGGAACCCCACGGGAGACCCAGTACTTC.

This clone was seen a few times. The chain recombines TRBV27 with TRBJ1-1, with 9 bases lining up with TRBD1. The germline V gene encodes CDR1 MNHEY and CDR2 SMNVEV (reference sequence). The CDR3 has 15 residues. V lost 2 bases to trimming and J lost 1 base; unmatched junction nucleotides: 2. CDR3 amino acids: CASSLTGGRNTEAFF. The CDR3 nucleotides are TGTGCCAGCAGTTTAACAGGGGGCAGGAACACTGAAGCTTTCTTT.

The chain carries TRBV6-5 and TRBJ1-3; no reliable D call. The V end lost 6 bases, the J end lost 3 bases, and 9 bases lay between the germline ends. This CDR3 comprises 13 residues. CDR1 and CDR2 from the germline V gene are MNHEY and SVGAGI. CDR3 DNA: TGTGCCAGCAGACCTATCTATGGAAACACCATATATTTT. Translating gives CASRPIYGNTIYF.

V and J are TRBV3-1 (or the pseudogene TRBV3-2) and TRBJ2-7; no firm D call. Germline V gene lookup returns CDR1 LGHDT and CDR2 YNNKEL (reference sequence). This CDR3 spans 12 amino acids. With 2 bases removed from V and 2 bases from J, the gap between germline ends came to 4 bases. CDR3 bases: TGTGCCAGCAGCCAAAGAACCTACGAGCAGTACTTC. It codes for CASSQRTYEQYF.

The rearrangement joins TRBV6-2 or TRBV6-3 to TRBJ2-1; 10 bases agree with TRBD2. CDR1 is MNHEY, CDR2 SVGEGT, per germline. V lost 6 bases and J lost 9; bases outside the gene matches: 11. This CDR3 contains 15 residues. The CDR3 protein is CASSPPKREGGEQFF. DNA for the CDR3: TGTGCCAGCAGCCCGCCCAAGCGGGAGGGTGGTGAGCAGTTCTTC.

This clone has a handful of counts. V is TRBV6-4 and J is TRBJ2-3; 8 nucleotides align to TRBD1. J was trimmed by 4 bases and V by 2 bases; bases with no gene match: 5. The CDR3 contains 15 residues. Germline CDR1 is MRHNA and CDR2 is SNTAGT. The CDR3 sequence: CASSDQGAGADTQYF. The CDR3, as DNA: TGTGCCAGCAGTGACCAGGGGGCTGGGGCAGATACGCAGTATTTT.

CDR3 sequence reads: CASSVWPGGVETQYF. Written as DNA, the CDR3 is TGTGCCAGCAGCGTATGGCCAGGGGGGGTCGAGACCCAGTACTTC. The chain has TRBV9 and TRBJ2-5; D may be TRBD1 or TRBD2 (7 bases each). With 1 base removed from V and 5 bases from J, the gap between germline ends came to 15 bases. This CDR3 region has 15 residues. In germline, CDR1 is SGDLS, CDR2 YYNGEE. Full variable domain (rest looked up from reference TRBV9 and TRBJ2-5): DSGVTQTPKHLITATGQRVTLRCSPRSGDLSVYWYQQSLDQGLQFLIQYYNGEERAKGNILERFSAQQFPDLHSELNLSSLELGDSALYFCASSVWPGGVETQYFGPGTRLLVL.

The chain recombines TRBV7-6 with TRBJ2-3; the match to TRBD2 covers 11 bases. V gave up 3 bases and J gave up 0 bases; unmatched junction bases: 2. The length of the CDR3 is 16 residues. CDR1 is SGHVS and CDR2 is FNYEAQ in the germline V gene. The CDR3 region has the DNA TGTGCCAGCAGCTTGTTAGCGGGAGGGAGCACAGATACGCAGTATTTT. This gives the protein CASSLLAGGSTDTQYF.

The chain combines TRBV13 with TRBJ1-5; TRBD1 is a possible D gene (5 bases). V was cut by 0 bases and J by 4 bases, with 10 bases left in between. The germline CDR1 and CDR2 sequences are PRHDT and FYEKMQ (reference sequence). The length of the CDR3 is 15 residues. CDR3 in DNA: TGTGCCAGCAGCTTAGGTCCAGGGTGGAATCAGCCCCAGCATTTT. This sequence encodes CASSLGPGWNQPQHF.

The chain employs TRBV28 and TRBJ2-1, with D possibly being TRBD2 (6 bases). Germline V gene lookup returns CDR1 MDHEN and CDR2 SYDVKM. V lost 4 bases to trimming and J lost 7 bases, with 11 bases between them. The CDR3 runs 13 residues. DNA for the CDR3: TGTGCCAGCAGTTCGGGACTCTGGAATGAGCAGTTCTTC. It encodes CASSSGLWNEQFF.

This chain connects TRBV6-5 to TRBJ2-5; tentative D call: TRBD2 (5 bases). CDR1 and CDR2 (germline): MNHEY, SVGAGI. The CDR3 consists of 16 residues. With 0 bases removed from V and 2 bases from J, the gap between germline ends came to 13 bases. The CDR3 coding sequence is TGTGCCAGCAGTTACTCCACAGCGTCGGGACAAGAGACCCAGTACTTC. Translating it yields CASSYSTASGQETQYF.

Of note for this clone: The same CDR3 arises from other DNA sequences in this sample as well. J is TRBJ2-7 and V is TRBV29-1; TRBD1 matches at 8 bases. V shed 6 bases, J shed 4 bases, and the junction held 5 bases outside the gene matches. This CDR3 has 12 amino acids. The V gene's germline CDR1 is SQVTM and CDR2 ANQGSEA. For the CDR3, the DNA is TGCAGCGTCGCGTACAGGGGGTACGAGCAGTACTTC. This translates into CSVAYRGYEQYF.

This clone was picked up one time. The genes are TRBV4-2 and TRBJ2-1; 8 bases align to TRBD2. This CDR3 spans 20 amino acids. Per the germline V gene, CDR1 is LGHNA and CDR2 is YNFKEQ. Losses at the gene ends were 0 bases for V and 0 bases for J; bases not matched to a gene: 13. The CDR3 loop is CASSQDRASGSRSSYNEQFF. The CDR3 bases are TGTGCCAGCAGCCAAGATCGAGCTAGCGGGTCCCGTAGCTCCTACAATGAGCAGTTCTTC.

V usage is TRBV12-3 or TRBV12-4 and J usage is TRBJ1-1; D unresolved. This CDR3 comprises 12 residues. V lost 3 bases and J lost 4, with 6 bases in between. The CDR3 region has the DNA TGTGCCAGCAGTTTCCGGGGCACTGAAGCTTTCTTT. The encoded protein is CASSFRGTEAFF.

This clone has just one count. V and J are TRBV10-3 and TRBJ2-1, with TRBD1 identical over 7 bases. CDR1 ENHRY and CDR2 SYGVKD come from the germline V gene. J lost 4 bases, V lost 8 bases, and 5 bases had no gene match. The CDR3 spans 13 residues. This chain's CDR3 is CAIGEGAYNEQFF. In nucleotides, the CDR3 is TGTGCCATCGGAGAGGGGGCTTACAATGAGCAGTTCTTC.

This clone was detected ten times or more. CDR3 in amino acids: CASSSRTRDSYEQYF. CDR3 DNA: TGCGCCAGCAGCTCCAGGACTAGGGACTCCTACGAGCAGTACTTC. The chain couples TRBV4-1 to TRBJ2-7, with TRBD2 matching over 7 bases. This CDR3 has 15 amino acids. CDR1 is MGHRA, CDR2 YSYEKL, per germline. V lost 5 bases, J lost 0 bases, and 7 bases stayed unmatched.

The chain is built from TRBV19 and TRBJ1-5; 7 bases are shared with TRBD1. V lost 6 bases and J lost 0; bases outside the gene matches: 5. The CDR3 runs to 15 residues. CDR1 LNHDA and CDR2 SQIVND come from the germline V gene (reference sequence). Here the CDR3 DNA reads TGTGCCAGTAGGGTGACAGGGTATAGCAATCAGCCCCAGCATTTT. It yields the protein CASRVTGYSNQPQHF.

The CDR3 spells CASSFTGGRATTGELFF. The CDR3, as DNA: TGCGCCAGCAGCTTCACGGGCGGGAGGGCCACCACCGGGGAGCTGTTTTTT. V usage is TRBV5-1 and J usage is TRBJ2-2, with 9 bases aligning to TRBD2. The CDR3 length is 17 residues. The germline V gene encodes CDR1 SGHRS and CDR2 YFSETQ. Trimming took 2 bases from V and 4 from J; bases not matched to a gene: 9.